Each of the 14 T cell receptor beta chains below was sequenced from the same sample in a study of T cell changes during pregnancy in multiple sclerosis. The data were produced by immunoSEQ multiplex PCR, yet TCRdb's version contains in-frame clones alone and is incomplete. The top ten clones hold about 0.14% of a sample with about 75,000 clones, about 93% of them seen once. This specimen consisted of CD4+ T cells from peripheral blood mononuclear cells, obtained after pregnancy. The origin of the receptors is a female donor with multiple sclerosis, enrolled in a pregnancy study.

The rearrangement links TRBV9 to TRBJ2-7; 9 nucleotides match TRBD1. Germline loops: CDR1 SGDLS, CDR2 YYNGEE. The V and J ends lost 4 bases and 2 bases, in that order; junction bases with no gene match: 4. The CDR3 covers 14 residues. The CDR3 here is CASSPRDRAYEQYF. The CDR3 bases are TGTGCCAGCAGCCCCAGGGACAGGGCCTACGAGCAGTACTTC.

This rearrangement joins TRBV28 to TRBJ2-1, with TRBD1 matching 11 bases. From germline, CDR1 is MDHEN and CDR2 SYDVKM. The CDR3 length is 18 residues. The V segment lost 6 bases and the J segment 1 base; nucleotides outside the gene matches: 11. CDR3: CASSQDRGPRLSYNEQFF. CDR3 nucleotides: TGTGCCAGCAGCCAGGACAGGGGGCCCCGTTTGTCCTACAATGAGCAGTTCTTC.

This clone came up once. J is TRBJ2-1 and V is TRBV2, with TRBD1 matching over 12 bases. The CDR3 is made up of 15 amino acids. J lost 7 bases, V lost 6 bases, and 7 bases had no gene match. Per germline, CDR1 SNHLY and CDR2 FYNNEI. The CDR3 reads CASRNRDRGRNEQFF. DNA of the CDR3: TGTGCCAGCAGAAACCGGGACAGGGGGCGGAATGAGCAGTTCTTC.

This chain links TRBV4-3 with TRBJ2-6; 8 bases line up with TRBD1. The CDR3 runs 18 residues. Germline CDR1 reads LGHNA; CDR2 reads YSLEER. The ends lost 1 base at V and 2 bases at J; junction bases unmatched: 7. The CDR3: CASSQARAGGTGANVLTF. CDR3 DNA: TGCGCCAGCAGCCAAGCTAGGGCAGGGGGCACTGGGGCCAACGTCCTGACTTTC.

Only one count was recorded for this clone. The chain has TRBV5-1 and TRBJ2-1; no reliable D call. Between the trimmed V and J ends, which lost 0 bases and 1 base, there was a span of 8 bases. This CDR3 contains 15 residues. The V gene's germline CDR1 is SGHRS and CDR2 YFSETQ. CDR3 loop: CASSLASRSYNEQFF. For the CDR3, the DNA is TGCGCCAGCAGCTTGGCCTCTAGATCCTACAATGAGCAGTTCTTC.

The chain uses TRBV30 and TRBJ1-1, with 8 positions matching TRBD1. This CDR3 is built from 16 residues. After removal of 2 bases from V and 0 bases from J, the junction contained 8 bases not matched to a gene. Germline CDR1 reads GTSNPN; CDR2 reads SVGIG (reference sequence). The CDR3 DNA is TGTGCCTGGAGTCCGAGACAGGGGACAATGAACACTGAAGCTTTCTTT. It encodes CAWSPRQGTMNTEAFF.

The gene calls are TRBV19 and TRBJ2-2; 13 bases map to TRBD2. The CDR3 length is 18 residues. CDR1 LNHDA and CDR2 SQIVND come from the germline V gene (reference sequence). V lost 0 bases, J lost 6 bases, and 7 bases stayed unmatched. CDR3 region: CASSIEGGLAGVAGELFF. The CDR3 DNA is TGTGCCAGTAGTATAGAAGGTGGACTAGCGGGAGTGGCCGGGGAGCTGTTTTTT.

The chain's CDR3 is CASSRDRVGAKNIQYF. The CDR3 DNA follows: TGTGCCAGCAGCCGCGACAGGGTGGGGGCCAAAAACATTCAGTACTTC. The V and J genes are TRBV28 and TRBJ2-4, with TRBD1 matching 7 bases. V lost 6 bases, J lost 1 base, and 9 bases stayed unmatched. This CDR3 contains 16 residues. Germline CDR1 is MDHEN and CDR2 is SYDVKM.

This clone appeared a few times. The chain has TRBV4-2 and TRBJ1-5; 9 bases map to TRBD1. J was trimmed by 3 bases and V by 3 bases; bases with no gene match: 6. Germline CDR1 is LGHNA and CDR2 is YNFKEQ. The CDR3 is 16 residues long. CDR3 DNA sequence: TGTGCCAGCAGCCAGGGGGACAGGGCTGCCAATCAGCCCCAGCATTTT. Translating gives CASSQGDRAANQPQHF.

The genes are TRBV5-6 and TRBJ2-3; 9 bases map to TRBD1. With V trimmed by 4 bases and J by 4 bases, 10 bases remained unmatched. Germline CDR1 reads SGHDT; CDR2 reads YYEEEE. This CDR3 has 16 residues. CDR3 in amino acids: CASSRGPGQGADTQYF. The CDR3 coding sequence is TGTGCCAGCAGCCGTGGGCCGGGACAGGGTGCAGATACGCAGTATTTT.

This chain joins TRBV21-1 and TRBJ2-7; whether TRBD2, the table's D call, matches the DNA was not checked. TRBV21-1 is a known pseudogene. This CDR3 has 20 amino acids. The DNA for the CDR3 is TGTGCCAGCAGCAAAGAGGGGACTCGGCCGACGAGCGGGAGTCGGTACGAGCAGTACTTC. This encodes CASSKEGTRPTSGSRYEQYF.

DNA for the CDR3: TGTGCCAGCAGTGGGGTCTACAGCAATGAGCAGTTCTTC. Its translation: CASSGVYSNEQFF. The rearrangement links TRBV2 to TRBJ2-1; no reliable D call. This CDR3 comprises 13 residues. CDR1 is SNHLY, CDR2 FYNNEI, per germline. V gave up 4 bases and J gave up 6 bases, with 10 bases separating them.

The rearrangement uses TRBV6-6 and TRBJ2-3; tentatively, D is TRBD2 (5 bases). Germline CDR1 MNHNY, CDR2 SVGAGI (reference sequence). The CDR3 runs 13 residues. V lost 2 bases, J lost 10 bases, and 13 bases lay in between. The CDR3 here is CASSYSPGVSQYF. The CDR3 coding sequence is TGTGCCAGCAGTTACAGTCCCGGGGTTTCGCAGTATTTT.

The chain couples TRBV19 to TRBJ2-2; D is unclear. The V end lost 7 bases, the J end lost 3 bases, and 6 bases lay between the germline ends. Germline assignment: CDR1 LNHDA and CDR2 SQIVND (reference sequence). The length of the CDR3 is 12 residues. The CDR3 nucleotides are TGTGCCAGTAACAGTTACACCGGGGAGCTGTTTTTT. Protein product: CASNSYTGELFF.